This TCR beta chain was sequenced in a study of T cell responses to AZD1222 COVID-19 vaccine. Overall study findings and caveats: Breadth and depth of Spike-specific TCRs rose after two AZD1222 doses. Among those given AZD1222, only six were seropositive at baseline.

This clone was observed once. The antigen remains unidentified. The germline CDR1 and CDR2 sequences are SGHVS and FQNEAQ. Trimming pared 5 bases from V and 5 bases from J, leaving 12 bases between. This CDR3 is built from 14 residues. Libraries were prepared by immunoSEQ multiplex PCR; TCRdb keeps only in-frame clonotypes and omits some of them. This sample yields about 140,000 clones, of which 88% are seen a single time; about 4.9% belongs to the top ten. This specimen was peripheral blood, taken 28 days after the second dose of the MenACWY control vaccine. The TCR sequence derives from an adult who received the MenACWY meningococcal vaccine as a control. The gene calls are TRBV7-8 and TRBJ1-4; weak D call: TRBD1 (5 bases). Here the CDR3 DNA reads TGTGCCAGCAGCAAGGGACGGGGGAATGAAAAACTGTTTTTT. This gives the protein CASSKGRGNEKLFF.